This T cell receptor beta chain was found in a study of cytomegalovirus exposure and HLA in healthy donors. For the study at large: Early on, a data release was issued that held roughly 84 million unique TCRs from HLA-typed donors.

Points from the study as a whole: The study assumed roughly uniform donor sequencing depth for presence/absence analyses. The study dropped some indistinguishable V segments, TRBV6-2 and TRBV6-3 among them.

As concerns this clone: Its antigen is undetermined.

60 Vbeta and 13 Jbeta primers were used in PCR. Under the authors' procedure: Counted up in a later analysis, unique TCR beta chains came to some 80 million, with around 12 million shared. The protocol was immunoSEQ multiplex PCR, while the TCRdb copy is restricted to in-frame clones and leaves out a portion. V, J and clone size derive from that table, while D and trimming were established from the DNA sequence. This sample has around 63,000 clones, with roughly 80% found just once. V was clipped by 6 bases and J by 0 bases, with 15 bases between them. CDR3 length: 15 amino acids. Germline CDR1 and CDR2: MNHEY and SVGAGI.

Sequenced sample: PBMCs. The J gene is TRBJ2-7, the V gene TRBV6-5; D possibly corresponds to TRBD1 (6 bases). The receptor's source is a woman aged 30 to 39 in good health and CMV-seronegative. CDR3 sequence reads: CASSRRRDTSYEQYV. The CDR3 bases are TGTGCCAGCAGCCGACGCCGGGACACCTCCTACGAGCAGTACGTC.